The 26 T cell receptor beta chains presented below share a single source sample, sequenced in a study of monozygotic twins with inflammatory bowel disease. TCRdb re-called the 5' RACE reads and shows each CDR3 protein once, DNA omitted. Its table records about 330,000 distinct CDR3 sequences. Sequenced input: blood. The source is a human donor with ulcerative colitis or Crohn's disease, or a healthy co-twin of an affected twin (not recorded which).

The chain has TRBV11-2 and TRBJ1-1; TCRdb calls TRBD1, which cannot be checked without DNA. The V gene's germline CDR1 is SGHAT and CDR2 FQNNGV. This CDR3 is 16 amino acids long. The chain's CDR3 is CASSLVGAEGDTEAFF.

The chain links TRBV5-6 to TRBJ2-2; TCRdb gives TRBD1 as the D gene, but with no DNA this cannot be confirmed. Germline lookup yields CDR1 SGHDT and CDR2 YYEEEE. The CDR3 spans 15 residues. CDR3 residues: CASSRDRTNTGELFF.

V usage is TRBV5-1 and J usage is TRBJ2-1; TCRdb outputs TRBD1, but without DNA this stays unchecked. This CDR3 has 16 residues. Germline V lookup: CDR1 SGHRS, CDR2 YFSETQ. The CDR3 spells CASSVQGADSYNEQFF.

The chain joins TRBV6-1 to TRBJ2-7; TCRdb names TRBD2, which stays unverified in the absence of DNA. Per the germline V gene, CDR1 is MNHNS and CDR2 is SASEGT. CDR3 size: 14 residues. CDR3 loop: CASRPSGRVDEQYF.

The CDR3 sequence is CASSLTGDLGEKLFF. The J gene is TRBJ1-4, the V gene TRBV7-9; absent DNA, TCRdb's TRBD1 call cannot be checked. The CDR3 covers 15 residues. Germline CDR1 SEHNR, CDR2 FQNEAQ (reference sequence).

This sequence joins TRBV7-8 and TRBJ2-2; the TCRdb D gene call, TRBD2, has no DNA to confirm it. Germline CDR1 and CDR2: SGHVS and FQNEAQ. This CDR3 has 20 residues. CDR3: CASSPKRPTSGRANTGELFF.

V is TRBV28 and J is TRBJ1-2; with no DNA, the TCRdb D assignment of TRBD1 cannot be verified. Germline V CDR1 and CDR2: MDHEN, SYDVKM. CDR3 length: 14 amino acids. CDR3 protein: CAYAGQGVNYGYTF.

This chain uses TRBV28 with TRBJ2-6; as DNA is missing, the TRBD1 call by TCRdb cannot be tested. The length of the CDR3 is 17 residues. The germline CDR1 and CDR2 sequences are MDHEN and SYDVKM. The CDR3 spells CASSKPTGLPGANVLTF.

V and J are TRBV5-1 and TRBJ2-2; the D call of TRBD1 rests on TCRdb alone, since no DNA is present to check it. The CDR3 covers 14 residues. The germline CDR1 and CDR2 sequences are SGHRS and YFSETQ. The CDR3 sequence is CASGSDRAGGELFF. The variable domain in full, completed from reference TRBV5-1 and TRBJ2-2, reads KAGVTQTPRYLIKTRGQQVTLSCSPISGHRSVSWYQQTPGQGLQFLFEYFSETQRNKGNFPGRFSGRQFSNSRSEMNVSTLELGDSALYLCASGSDRAGGELFFGEGSRLTVL.

The CDR3 is CASSPRLAASTDTQYF. The J gene is TRBJ2-3, the V gene TRBV7-3; as DNA is missing, the TRBD2 call by TCRdb cannot be tested. The CDR3 consists of 16 residues. The germline V gene has CDR1 SGHTA and CDR2 FQGTGA.

The rearrangement links TRBV28 to TRBJ2-7. CDR1 is MDHEN, CDR2 SYDVKM, per germline. The CDR3 is 14 residues long. CDR3 amino acids: CASSFILNLYEQYF.

The V gene is TRBV9, the J gene TRBJ2-7; TCRdb designates TRBD1, a call that cannot be tested without DNA. Germline V gives CDR1 SGDLS, CDR2 YYNGEE. The CDR3 contains 14 residues. The CDR3 reads CASSVSGQNYEQYF.

The chain is built from TRBV20-1 and TRBJ2-2; TCRdb outputs TRBD2, but without DNA this stays unchecked. This CDR3 is 15 amino acids long. CDR1 and CDR2 from the germline V gene are DFQATT and SNEGSKA (reference sequence). The CDR3 here is CSASMAGGPVGELFF.

J is TRBJ2-7 and V is TRBV7-8; TCRdb selects TRBD2, and the lack of DNA leaves this call unchecked. The CDR3 totals 16 residues. CDR1 and CDR2 from the germline V gene are SGHVS and FQNEAQ. The CDR3 protein is CASSHPGLAGTYEQYF. Full variable domain (remainder filled in from reference TRBV7-8 and TRBJ2-7): GAGVSQSPRYKVAKRGQDVALRCDPISGHVSLFWYQQALGQGPEFLTYFQNEAQLDKSGLPSDRFFAERPEGSVSTLKIQRTQQEDSAVYLCASSHPGLAGTYEQYFGPGTRLTVT.

The chain couples TRBV19 to TRBJ1-6; there is no DNA to check the TCRdb D call of TRBD1. The CDR3 is made up of 15 amino acids. CDR1 and CDR2 (germline): LNHDA, SQIVND (reference sequence). The CDR3 loop reads CASTPVGATISPLHF.

The chain carries TRBV12-3 or TRBV12-4 and TRBJ2-1; TCRdb's D call, TRBD2, is unchecked because there is no DNA. This CDR3 spans 15 amino acids. The CDR3: CASRLAGGPNNEQFF.

The chain employs TRBV3-1 and TRBJ2-3; with no DNA, the TCRdb D assignment of TRBD2 cannot be verified. The CDR3 runs to 18 residues. The germline CDR1 and CDR2 sequences are LGHDT and YNNKEL (reference sequence). CDR3 residues: CASSQEDRTSFFPDTQYF.

V gene TRBV20-1 combines with J gene TRBJ2-3; TCRdb's assignment of TRBD1 cannot be checked, as there is no DNA. The CDR3 has 11 residues. The germline V gene has CDR1 DFQATT and CDR2 SNEGSKA (reference sequence). The chain's CDR3 is CSGGNTDTQYF.

J is TRBJ1-1 and V is TRBV30; TCRdb selects TRBD1, and the lack of DNA leaves this call unchecked. The germline V gene encodes CDR1 GTSNPN and CDR2 SVGIG (reference sequence). This CDR3 has 14 residues. The CDR3 is CAWSEDSWNTEAFF. The variable domain in full, completed from reference TRBV30 and TRBJ1-1, reads SQTIHQWPATLVQPVGSPLSLECTVEGTSNPNLYWYRQAAGRGLQLLFYSVGIGQISSEVPQNLSASRPQDRQFILSSKKLLLSDSGFYLCAWSEDSWNTEAFFGQGTRLTVV.

The rearrangement joins TRBV7-3 to TRBJ2-3; the TRBD1 assignment by TCRdb is unverifiable without DNA. CDR1 is SGHTA and CDR2 is FQGTGA in the germline V gene. The CDR3 spans 16 residues. This chain's CDR3 is CASSPETGQGTDTQYF.

The CDR3 loop is CASSLVNYGYTF. V gene TRBV11-2 combines with J gene TRBJ1-2. The CDR3 extends over 12 amino acids. CDR1 is SGHAT, CDR2 FQNNGV, per germline.

The CDR3 loop is CSARSRQGLNTEAFF. The chain links TRBV20-1 to TRBJ1-1; TCRdb gives TRBD1 as the D gene, but with no DNA this cannot be confirmed. Per germline, CDR1 DFQATT and CDR2 SNEGSKA (reference sequence). This CDR3 is built from 15 residues.

V gene TRBV19 combines with J gene TRBJ1-1; the D call from TCRdb, TRBD1, cannot be confirmed without DNA. Germline V gene data show CDR1 as LNHDA and CDR2 as SQIVND (reference sequence). The CDR3 has 15 residues. CDR3 sequence reads: CASSIIQGKNTEAFF.

The chain recombines TRBV27 with TRBJ2-7; the TCRdb D gene call, TRBD1, has no DNA to confirm it. The length of the CDR3 is 15 residues. Germline V gene sequence: CDR1 MNHEY, CDR2 SMNVEV (reference sequence). The CDR3 protein is CASSARTGGRYEQNF.

The chain is built from TRBV29-1 and TRBJ1-2. The CDR3 sequence is 13 residues long. The germline gives CDR1 SQVTM, CDR2 ANQGSEA. This CDR3 is CSATLRGPDGYTF. The entire variable domain, with the rest obtained from reference TRBV29-1 and TRBJ1-2, is as follows: SAVISQKPSRDICQRGTSLTIQCQVDSQVTMMFWYRQQPGQSLTLIATANQGSEATYESGFVIDKFPISRPNLTFSTLTVSNMSPEDSSIYLCSATLRGPDGYTFGSGTRLTVV.

The V gene is TRBV7-2, the J gene TRBJ2-3; TCRdb returns TRBD1, unconfirmable since there is no DNA. CDR3 length: 17 residues. Germline CDR1 is SGHTA and CDR2 is FQGNSA. The CDR3 is CASSLGGGAGSTDTQYF.